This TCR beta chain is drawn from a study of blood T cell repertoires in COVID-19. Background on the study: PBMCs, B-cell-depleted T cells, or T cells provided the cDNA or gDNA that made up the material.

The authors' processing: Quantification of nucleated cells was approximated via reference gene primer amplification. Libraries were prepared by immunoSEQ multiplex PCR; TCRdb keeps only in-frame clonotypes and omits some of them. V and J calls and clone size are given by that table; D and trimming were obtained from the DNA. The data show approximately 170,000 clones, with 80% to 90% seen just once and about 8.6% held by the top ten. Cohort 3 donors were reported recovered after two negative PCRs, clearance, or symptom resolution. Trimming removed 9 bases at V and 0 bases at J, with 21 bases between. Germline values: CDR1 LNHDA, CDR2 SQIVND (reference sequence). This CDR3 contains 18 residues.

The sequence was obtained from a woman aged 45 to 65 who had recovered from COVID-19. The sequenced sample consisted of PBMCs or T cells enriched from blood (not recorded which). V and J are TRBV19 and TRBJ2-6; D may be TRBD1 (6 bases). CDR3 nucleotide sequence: TGTGCCAGGGGCCGACGGTGCAGGGACACCTCTGGGGCCAACGTCCTGACTTTC. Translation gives CARGRRCRDTSGANVLTF.